The 27 T cell receptor beta chains reported below all come from one sample, sequenced in a study of blood T cell repertoires in COVID-19. Produced via immunoSEQ multiplex PCR; TCRdb's table is partial and in-frame only. The sample carries under 350,000 clones, roughly 86% recorded once. The source material was peripheral blood. The source is a woman in her thirties with COVID-19, enrolled during active disease.

The chain uses TRBV2 and TRBJ1-2, with TRBD1 identical over 8 bases. With 8 bases clipped from V and 6 bases from J, the junction kept 5 bases outside the gene matches. The CDR3 totals 12 residues. Looked up from germline, CDR1 is SNHLY and CDR2 is FYNNEI. The DNA for the CDR3 is TGTGCCAGCCGGGACAGGCCGAATGGCTACACCTTC. Its translation: CASRDRPNGYTF. Full variable domain (missing parts from reference TRBV2 and TRBJ1-2): EPEVTQTPSHQVTQMGQEVILRCVPISNHLYFYWYRQILGQKVEFLVSFYNNEISEKSEIFDDQFSVERPDGSNFTLKIRSTKLEDSAMYFCASRDRPNGYTFGSGTRLTVV.

The CDR3: CASSLYLDSNYGYTF. CDR3 DNA: TGTGCCAGCAGCTTATATTTGGACAGCAACTATGGCTACACCTTC. The V and J genes are TRBV7-9 and TRBJ1-2; tentatively, D is TRBD1 (6 bases). Trimming took 2 bases from V and 2 from J, leaving 12 bases between them. This CDR3 region has 15 residues. The germline V gene has CDR1 SEHNR and CDR2 FQNEAQ (reference sequence).

The rearrangement uses TRBV5-6 and TRBJ2-5; 10 bases agree with TRBD2. CDR3 length: 16 amino acids. Germline V lookup: CDR1 SGHDT, CDR2 YYEEEE. The V segment lost 3 bases and the J segment 5 bases; nucleotides outside the gene matches: 10. CDR3 sequence: CASSSYKRGGPETQYF. CDR3 DNA: TGTGCCAGCAGCTCCTATAAGCGGGGGGGCCCTGAGACCCAGTACTTC.

V and J are TRBV6-1 and TRBJ1-4, with D possibly being TRBD1 (5 bases). Germline CDR1 reads MNHNS; CDR2 reads SASEGT. The V and J ends lost 2 bases and 5 bases respectively, with 9 bases between them. The CDR3 has 14 residues. The CDR3 DNA follows: TGTGCCAGCAGTGAAAGGGGTCGCAATGAAAAACTGTTTTTT. Its protein product is CASSERGRNEKLFF.

The chain couples TRBV30 to TRBJ1-1; D perhaps matches TRBD1 (6 bases). Germline CDR1 reads GTSNPN; CDR2 reads SVGIG (reference sequence). V gave up 5 bases and J gave up 8 bases, with 18 bases separating them. The CDR3 loop spans 13 amino acids. The CDR3 sequence is CAWEPGQTPEAFF. In nucleotides, the CDR3 is TGTGCCTGGGAACCGGGACAAACCCCCGAAGCTTTCTTT.

The DNA of the CDR3 is TGTGCCAGTAGGACAGGGGGGACAGGGGGCTCAGAAGCTTTCTTT. Residues: CASRTGGTGGSEAFF. This chain links TRBV19 with TRBJ1-1; TRBD1 matches 12 bases. V lost 6 bases, J lost 8 bases, and 10 bases stayed unmatched. Germline V gives CDR1 LNHDA, CDR2 SQIVND (reference sequence). The CDR3 loop spans 15 amino acids. Supplemented by reference TRBV19 and TRBJ1-1, the full variable domain reads DGGITQSPKYLFRKEGQNVTLSCEQNLNHDAMYWYRQDPGQGLRLIYYSQIVNDFQKGDIAEGYSVSREKKESFPLTVTSAQKNPTAFYLCASRTGGTGGSEAFFGQGTRLTVV.

DNA for the CDR3: TGTGCCAGCAGCCAAGATCCCGTGACTAGCGGGGGGGGCACAGATACGCAGTATTTT. It yields the protein CASSQDPVTSGGGTDTQYF. J is TRBJ2-3 and V is TRBV4-2, with 14 bases matching TRBD2. J lost 1 base, V lost 0 bases, and 6 bases had no gene match. CDR1 is LGHNA, CDR2 YNFKEQ, per germline. The CDR3 has 19 residues.

The V gene is TRBV28, the J gene TRBJ1-2, with 10 positions matching TRBD1. V lost 5 bases, J lost 6 bases, and 15 bases stayed unmatched. From germline, CDR1 is MDHEN and CDR2 SYDVKM. This CDR3 is 17 amino acids long. In DNA form, the CDR3 reads TGTGCCAGCAGTCTCCATTACCTGGGACAGGGGAAGGATGGCTACACCTTC. It yields the protein CASSLHYLGQGKDGYTF.

This chain uses TRBV5-4 with TRBJ1-2, with D maybe TRBD1 (5 bases). The germline V gene encodes CDR1 SGHNT and CDR2 YYREEE (reference sequence). This CDR3 is 15 amino acids long. V lost 0 bases to trimming and J lost 2 bases, with 11 bases between them. The CDR3 DNA reads TGTGCCAGCAGCTTGGGGCAGGGCGCGAACTATGGCTACACCTTC. Its translation is CASSLGQGANYGYTF.

This chain uses TRBV19 with TRBJ2-3, with 15 bases that match TRBD2. The CDR3 loop spans 16 amino acids. Germline CDR1 LNHDA, CDR2 SQIVND (reference sequence). V shed 8 bases, J shed 1 base, and the junction held 4 bases outside the gene matches. CDR3 sequence reads: CASRTSGGAGTDTQYF. The CDR3 bases are TGTGCCAGTCGGACTAGCGGGGGGGCCGGCACAGATACGCAGTATTTT.

To note about this clone: Other nucleotide sequences from this sample produce the same CDR3. The chain recombines TRBV7-2 with TRBJ1-1; no definite D call. The germline V gene encodes CDR1 SGHTA and CDR2 FQGNSA. Trimming took off 5 bases at V and 0 bases at J, with 10 bases between the two ends. The CDR3 is 14 amino acids. The CDR3 sequence: CASSLEALNTEAFF. The CDR3 DNA reads as TGTGCCAGCAGCCTCGAGGCCTTGAACACTGAAGCTTTCTTT. The whole variable domain, remainder taken from reference TRBV7-2 and TRBJ1-1, is GAGVSQSPSNKVTEKGKDVELRCDPISGHTALYWYRQSLGQGLEFLIYFQGNSAPDKSGLPSDRFSAERTGGSVSTLTIQRTQQEDSAVYLCASSLEALNTEAFFGQGTRLTVV.

The genes are TRBV10-3 and TRBJ2-7, with 9 bases fitting TRBD1. The germline gives CDR1 ENHRY, CDR2 SYGVKD. J was trimmed by 7 bases and V by 6 bases; bases with no gene match: 7. This CDR3 has 13 amino acids. This chain's CDR3 is CAISRDRVGEQYF. CDR3 nucleotide sequence: TGTGCCATCAGCCGGGACAGGGTGGGAGAGCAGTACTTC.

The rearrangement joins TRBV6-2 or TRBV6-3 to TRBJ2-5; TRBD2 aligns across 7 bases. Germline CDR1 reads MNHEY; CDR2 reads SVGEGT. The CDR3 extends over 15 amino acids. Trimming took 2 bases from V and 5 from J; bases not matched to a gene: 8. DNA of the CDR3: TGTGCCAGCAGTTACGTCCGGCAGGGAGGGGAGACCCAGTACTTC. It yields the protein CASSYVRQGGETQYF.

V gene TRBV5-1 combines with J gene TRBJ1-3; D is perhaps TRBD1 (6 bases). The CDR3 consists of 17 residues. Germline V CDR1 and CDR2: SGHRS, YFSETQ. Trimming cost V 0 bases and J 0 bases, with 13 bases left between them. CDR3 protein: CASSLEGHFFSGNTIYF. CDR3 bases: TGCGCCAGCAGCTTGGAGGGACACTTCTTCTCTGGAAACACCATATATTTT.

V gene TRBV6-5 combines with J gene TRBJ2-3; D is possibly TRBD2 (6 bases). With 7 bases removed from V and 2 bases from J, the gap between germline ends came to 16 bases. Per germline, CDR1 MNHEY and CDR2 SVGAGI. This CDR3 region has 15 residues. In DNA form, the CDR3 reads TGTGCCAGCAAATCGACTAGAATTAACACAGATACGCAGTATTTT. Amino acid sequence: CASKSTRINTDTQYF.

This chain uses TRBV2 with TRBJ2-3; TRBD2 matches at 9 bases. The V segment lost 7 bases and the J segment 0 bases; nucleotides outside the gene matches: 8. Germline loops: CDR1 SNHLY, CDR2 FYNNEI. This CDR3 spans 16 amino acids. CDR3 DNA sequence: TGTGCCAGCAACGAACTGAGCGGGGGGAGCACAGATACGCAGTATTTT. Translation: CASNELSGGSTDTQYF. Looking up the rest from reference TRBV2 and TRBJ2-3 gives the full variable domain: EPEVTQTPSHQVTQMGQEVILRCVPISNHLYFYWYRQILGQKVEFLVSFYNNEISEKSEIFDDQFSVERPDGSNFTLKIRSTKLEDSAMYFCASNELSGGSTDTQYFGPGTRLTVL.

This clone was counted between two and nine times. The chain carries TRBV21-1 and TRBJ2-7; the table gives TRBD1 as D, unverified against the DNA. TRBV21-1 is flagged as a pseudogene. The CDR3 contains 14 residues. The CDR3 sequence: CASNWTGGLYEQYV. In nucleotides, the CDR3 is TGTGCCAGCAACTGGACAGGGGGTTTGTACGAGCAGTACGTC.

The chain carries TRBV19 and TRBJ2-7; 7 bases line up with TRBD1. V dropped 5 bases and J dropped 2; count of bases not matched to a gene: 9. CDR1 LNHDA and CDR2 SQIVND come from the germline V gene (reference sequence). The CDR3 totals 15 residues. CDR3 DNA: TGTGCCAGTAGTGCCTCGACAGGGCCAACCTACGAGCAGTACTTC. As protein: CASSASTGPTYEQYF.

This clone was observed a single time. The V call is TRBV3-1 (or the pseudogene TRBV3-2), the J call TRBJ1-2; TRBD1 is a possible D gene (6 bases). Germline loops: CDR1 LGHDT, CDR2 YNNKEL (reference sequence). The CDR3 is 16 residues long. Trimming pared 0 bases from V and 8 bases from J, leaving 19 bases between. The CDR3 region is CASSQDVTTGCSGYTF. In nucleotides, the CDR3 is TGTGCCAGCAGCCAAGATGTGACGACAGGTTGCAGCGGCTACACCTTC.

The chain joins TRBV18 to TRBJ1-5; perhaps TRBD1 as D (6 bases). The ends were cut back, 1 base at V and 6 bases at J, with 10 bases in the middle. The CDR3 contains 14 residues. Per germline, CDR1 KGHSH and CDR2 LQKENI. This chain's CDR3 is CASSPLQDSQPQHF. Here the CDR3 DNA reads TGTGCCAGCTCACCACTGCAGGACAGTCAGCCCCAGCATTTT.

This clone was observed a single time. The chain employs TRBV7-9 and TRBJ2-3; possibly TRBD2 for D (6 bases). V was shortened by 4 bases and J by 5 bases, with 16 bases between the two germline ends. Germline loops: CDR1 SEHNR, CDR2 FQNEAQ (reference sequence). This CDR3 comprises 15 residues. CDR3 nucleotides: TGTGCCAGCAGCTCCCTCCGTAGCGGTAAAGATACGCAGTATTTT. Residues: CASSSLRSGKDTQYF.

The chain combines TRBV7-2 with TRBJ1-3; tentatively, D is TRBD1 (6 bases). From germline, CDR1 is SGHTA and CDR2 FQGNSA. This CDR3 contains 14 residues. V lost 5 bases to trimming and J lost 4 bases, with 12 bases between them. In DNA, the CDR3 is TGTGCCAGCAGCCCTAGGACAGAAGGAAACACCATATATTTT. As protein: CASSPRTEGNTIYF.

DNA for the CDR3: TGCAGTGCTAGTAAGCAGGGGGCGTTGGGCTATGGCTACACCTTC. It specifies CSASKQGALGYGYTF. The rearrangement uses TRBV20-1 and TRBJ1-2; 8 bases fit TRBD1. The CDR3 runs to 15 residues. CDR1 is DFQATT, CDR2 SNEGSKA, per germline (reference sequence). The ends lost 3 bases at V and 4 bases at J; junction bases unmatched: 10.

The chain joins TRBV29-1 to TRBJ2-2; 7 bases match TRBD1. V gave up 7 bases and J gave up 8 bases; unmatched junction bases: 16. The CDR3 has 15 amino acids. CDR1 SQVTM and CDR2 ANQGSEA come from the germline V gene. The CDR3, as DNA: TGCAGCGCGTCAAGGGACAGCTTTCTCGGAGGGGAGCTGTTTTTT. Translation gives CSASRDSFLGGELFF.

J is TRBJ1-2 and V is TRBV4-1; D remains ambiguous. Looked up from germline, CDR1 is MGHRA and CDR2 is YSYEKL. CDR3 size: 15 residues. V lost 3 bases and J 0 bases, leaving 11 bases between the germline ends. The CDR3, as DNA: TGCGCCAGCAGCCAGGTTACCGGAGCTAACTATGGCTACACCTTC. Protein sequence: CASSQVTGANYGYTF.

V usage is TRBV23-1 and J usage is TRBJ1-5; TRBD1 aligns across 9 bases. TRBV23-1 carries the ORF label, with uncertain function. This CDR3 is 13 amino acids long. Germline trimming cut 6 bases from V and 7 bases from J; bases unmatched to any gene: 4. DNA of the CDR3: TGCGCCAGCAGACAGGGGGCAAAACAGCCCCAGCATTTT. It yields the protein CASRQGAKQPQHF.

The chain carries TRBV6-1 and TRBJ2-1; TRBD1 aligns across 8 bases. Germline V gene lookup returns CDR1 MNHNS and CDR2 SASEGT. This CDR3 spans 17 amino acids. With 2 bases clipped from V and 9 bases from J, the junction kept 15 bases outside the gene matches. This chain's CDR3 is CASSEYFEGTGGSEQFF. CDR3 in DNA: TGTGCCAGCAGTGAATACTTCGAGGGGACAGGCGGCAGTGAGCAGTTCTTC.